The source of this T cell receptor (beta chain) is a study of T cells in women clearing cervical HPV infection. Clones were sequenced by immunoSEQ multiplex PCR, and TCRdb holds only the in-frame ones, with some missing. In all, the sample yields fewer than 35,000 clones. Worth noting for this clone: Coverage ceases 3 residues before the CDR3 finishes, and the germline J gene fills in the end.

Germline CDR1 SGHDT, CDR2 YYEEEE. V was clipped by 2 bases and J by 5 bases; unmatched bases: 5. The CDR3 runs to 15 residues. The chain employs TRBV5-6 and TRBJ1-2; 11 bases line up with TRBD1. Material for sequencing was blood buffy coat. The sequence came from a woman aged 18-70 years with a cervical HPV16 infection that either progressed to CIN3+ or cleared (not recorded which). The CDR3 sequence: CASSLTGTGGYGYTF. The sequenced part of the CDR3 DNA is TGTGCCAGCAGCTTAACCGGGACAGGGGGATATGGC.